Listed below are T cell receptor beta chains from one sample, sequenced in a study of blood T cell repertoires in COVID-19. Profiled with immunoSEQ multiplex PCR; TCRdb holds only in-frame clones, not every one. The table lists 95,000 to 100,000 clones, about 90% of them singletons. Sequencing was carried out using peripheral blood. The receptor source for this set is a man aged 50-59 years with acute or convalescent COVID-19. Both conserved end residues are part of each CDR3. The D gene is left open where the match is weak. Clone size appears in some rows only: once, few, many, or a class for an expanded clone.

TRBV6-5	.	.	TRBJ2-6	CASSYAGPGANVLTF	TGTGCCAGCAGTTACGCGGGGCCTGGGGCCAACGTCCTGACTTTC
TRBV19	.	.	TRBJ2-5	CASSIGTIETQYF	TGTGCCAGTAGTATAGGGACTATCGAGACCCAGTACTTC
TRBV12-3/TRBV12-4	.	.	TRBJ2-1	CASSLWSEQFF	TGTGCCAGCAGTTTATGGAGTGAGCAGTTCTTC
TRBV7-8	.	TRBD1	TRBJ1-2	CASSFKGANGYTF	TGTGCCAGCAGCTTTAAGGGGGCCAACGGCTACACCTTC
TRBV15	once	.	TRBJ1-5	CATSSAQGNTRQPQHF	TGTGCCACCAGCAGCGCTCAGGGGAATACTCGTCAGCCCCAGCATTTT
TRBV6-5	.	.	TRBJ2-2	CASSYSGIGAAGELFF	TGTGCCAGCAGTTACTCTGGAATAGGGGCGGCCGGGGAGCTGTTTTTT
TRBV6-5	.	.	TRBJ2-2	CASSAARDGELFF	TGTGCCAGCTCGGCCGCTCGGGACGGGGAGCTGTTTTTT
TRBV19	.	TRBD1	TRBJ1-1	CASRRPGTGSTEAFF	TGTGCCAGTAGGAGACCCGGGACAGGGAGCACTGAAGCTTTCTTT
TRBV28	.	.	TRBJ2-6	CASSLRSGANVLTF	TGTGCCAGCAGTTTACGCTCTGGGGCCAACGTCCTGACTTTC
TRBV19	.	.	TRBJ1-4	CASGRVGPRPNEKLFF	TGTGCCAGTGGGAGGGTCGGTCCGCGACCTAATGAAAAACTGTTTTTT
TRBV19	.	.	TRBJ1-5	CASTTGQGYQPQHF	TGTGCCAGTACCACCGGGCAGGGTTATCAGCCCCAGCATTTT
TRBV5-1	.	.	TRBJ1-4	CASSLGRNEKLFF	TGCGCCAGCAGCTTGGGCAGAAATGAAAAACTGTTTTTT
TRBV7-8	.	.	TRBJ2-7	CASSFGRAFYEQYF	TGTGCCAGCAGCTTTGGCAGGGCATTCTACGAGCAGTACTTC
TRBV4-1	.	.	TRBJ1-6	CASSQVQGNSPLHF	TGCGCCAGCAGCCAAGTTCAGGGGAATTCACCCCTCCACTTT
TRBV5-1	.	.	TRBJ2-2	CASLPAAGSAGELFF	TGCGCCAGCCTACCGGCGGCGGGGAGCGCCGGGGAGCTGTTTTTT
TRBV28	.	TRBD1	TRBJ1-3	CASSPSTGGISGNTIYF	TGTGCCAGCAGTCCGTCGACAGGGGGTATCTCTGGAAACACCATATATTTT
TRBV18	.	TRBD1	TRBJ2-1	CASSRTGNEQFF	TGTGCCAGCTCAAGGACAGGCAATGAGCAGTTCTTC
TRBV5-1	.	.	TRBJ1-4	CASSSGQGVTNEKLFF	TGCGCCAGCAGCTCGGGACAAGGGGTAACTAATGAAAAACTGTTTTTT
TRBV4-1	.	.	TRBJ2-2	CASSHRQGEITGELFF	TGCGCCAGCAGCCATCGTCAGGGCGAGATCACCGGGGAGCTGTTTTTT
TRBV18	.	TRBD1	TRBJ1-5	CASSPSPGQGQPQHF	TGTGCCAGCTCACCGTCTCCAGGACAGGGACAGCCCCAGCATTTT
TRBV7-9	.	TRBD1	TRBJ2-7	CASTPTGGLEQYF	TGTGCCAGCACCCCGACAGGGGGCCTCGAGCAGTACTTC
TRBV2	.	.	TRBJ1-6	CASTREEPIQNSPLHF	TGTGCCAGCACCAGGGAGGAGCCCATTCAAAATTCACCCCTCCACTTT
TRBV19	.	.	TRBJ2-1	CASSMGGGRNEQFF	TGTGCCAGTAGTATGGGGGGGGGCCGGAATGAGCAGTTCTTC
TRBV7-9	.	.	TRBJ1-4	CASSPPGGEKLFF	TGTGCCAGCAGCCCTCCAGGTGGTGAAAAACTGTTTTTT
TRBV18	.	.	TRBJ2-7	CASSPQSARGGYEQYF	TGTGCCAGCTCACCGCAATCGGCGAGAGGTGGCTACGAGCAGTACTTC
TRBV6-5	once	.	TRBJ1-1	CASSYVGLKNTEAFF	TGTGCCAGCAGTTACGTCGGACTCAAGAACACTGAAGCTTTCTTT